This T cell receptor (beta chain) appears in the sequencing data of a study of blood T cell repertoires in COVID-19. TCRdb keeps only in-frame clones here, not all; method: immunoSEQ multiplex PCR. Here the sample spans 70,000 to 95,000 clones, roughly 90% being singletons. The CDR3 is 15 residues long. Germline lookup yields CDR1 LGHNA and CDR2 YSLEER. The V gene lost 0 bases and the J gene lost 3 bases, with 12 bases spanning the gap. This TCR derives from a man aged 50 to 59 with COVID-19, enrolled during active disease. The specimen was peripheral blood. The V call is TRBV4-3, the J call TRBJ2-7; D possibly corresponds to TRBD1 (5 bases). CDR3 sequence reads: CASSQENNRHYEQYF. In DNA form, the CDR3 reads TGCGCCAGCAGCCAAGAAAATAACAGGCACTACGAGCAGTACTTC.